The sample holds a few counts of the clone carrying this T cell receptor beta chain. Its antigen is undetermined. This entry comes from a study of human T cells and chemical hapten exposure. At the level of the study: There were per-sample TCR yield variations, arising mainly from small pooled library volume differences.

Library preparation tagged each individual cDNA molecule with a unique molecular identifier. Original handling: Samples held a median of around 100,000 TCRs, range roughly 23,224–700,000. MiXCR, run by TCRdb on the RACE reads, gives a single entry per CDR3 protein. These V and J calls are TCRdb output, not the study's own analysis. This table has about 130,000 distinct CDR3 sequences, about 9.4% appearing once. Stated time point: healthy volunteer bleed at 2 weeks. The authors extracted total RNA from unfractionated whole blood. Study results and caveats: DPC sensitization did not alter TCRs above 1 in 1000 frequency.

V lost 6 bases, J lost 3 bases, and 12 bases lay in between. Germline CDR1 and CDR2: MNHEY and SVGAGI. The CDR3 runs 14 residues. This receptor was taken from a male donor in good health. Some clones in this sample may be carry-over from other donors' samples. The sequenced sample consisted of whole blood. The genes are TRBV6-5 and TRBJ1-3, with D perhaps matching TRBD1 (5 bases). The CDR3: CASSNRGRGNTIYF. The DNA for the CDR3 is TGTGCCAGCAGCAATAGGGGCCGTGGAAACACCATATATTTT.